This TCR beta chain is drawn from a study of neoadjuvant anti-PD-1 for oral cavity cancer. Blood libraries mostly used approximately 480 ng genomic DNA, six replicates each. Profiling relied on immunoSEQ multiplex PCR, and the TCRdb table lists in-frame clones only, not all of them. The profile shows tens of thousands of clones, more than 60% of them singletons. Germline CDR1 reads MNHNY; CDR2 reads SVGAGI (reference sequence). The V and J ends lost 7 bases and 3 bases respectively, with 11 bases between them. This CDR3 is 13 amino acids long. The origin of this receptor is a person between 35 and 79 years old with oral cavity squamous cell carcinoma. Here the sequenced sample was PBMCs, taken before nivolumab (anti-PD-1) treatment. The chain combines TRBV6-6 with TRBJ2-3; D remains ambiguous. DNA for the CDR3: TGTGCCAGCATCCAGTGGACGACAGATACGCAGTATTTT. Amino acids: CASIQWTTDTQYF.